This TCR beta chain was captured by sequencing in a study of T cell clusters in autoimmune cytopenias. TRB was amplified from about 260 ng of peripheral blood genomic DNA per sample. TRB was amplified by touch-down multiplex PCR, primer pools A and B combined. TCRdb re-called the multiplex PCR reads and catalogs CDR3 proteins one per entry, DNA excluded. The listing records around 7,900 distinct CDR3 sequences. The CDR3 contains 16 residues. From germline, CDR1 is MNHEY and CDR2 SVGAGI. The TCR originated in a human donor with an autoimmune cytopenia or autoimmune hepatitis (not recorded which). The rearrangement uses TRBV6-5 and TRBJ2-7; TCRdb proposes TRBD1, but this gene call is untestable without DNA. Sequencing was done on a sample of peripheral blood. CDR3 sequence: CASSTTPGQGPHEQYF.